The 5 T cell receptor beta chains below all came from one sample that was sequenced in a study of OX40 agonist ivuxolimab in advanced cancers. Profiled with immunoSEQ multiplex PCR; TCRdb holds only in-frame clones, not every one. The sample has about 39,000 clones, 75% to 85% seen once. Source: CD4+ or CD8+ T cells sorted from blood, taken in a trial of the OX40 agonist ivuxolimab. The receptors shown here come from an adult with an advanced solid tumor such as melanoma, head and neck, liver or kidney cancer.

The chain couples TRBV30 to TRBJ2-3, with D maybe TRBD2 (6 bases). Germline-derived CDR1 and CDR2 are GTSNPN and SVGIG (reference sequence). V lost 2 bases to trimming and J lost 4 bases, with 16 bases between them. The CDR3 runs to 15 residues. CDR3 sequence: CAWSRRRRGSDTQYF. The CDR3 DNA reads as TGTGCCTGGAGTCGGCGCAGGAGGGGATCAGATACGCAGTATTTT.

This chain connects TRBV29-1 to TRBJ1-4; the D gene is possibly TRBD1 (5 bases). The V and J ends lost 4 bases and 8 bases respectively, with 14 bases between them. The CDR3 is 13 amino acids. The V gene's germline CDR1 is SQVTM and CDR2 ANQGSEA. The DNA of the CDR3 is TGCAGCGTTGGCGGCCTCGAGGGGGAAAAACTGTTTTTT. Translation gives CSVGGLEGEKLFF.

The chain joins TRBV6-5 to TRBJ1-5; D remains unclear. V shed 2 bases and J shed 1 base, with 9 bases lying between them. There are 15 residues in the CDR3. The germline gives CDR1 MNHEY, CDR2 SVGAGI. CDR3 DNA: TGTGCCAGCAGTTACGGCGGAGGGAGCAATCAGCCCCAGCATTTT. It yields the protein CASSYGGGSNQPQHF.

The chain carries TRBV20-1 and TRBJ1-2; D might be TRBD1 (6 bases). Trimming removed 6 bases at V and 8 bases at J, with 7 bases between. Germline V CDR1 and CDR2: DFQATT, SNEGSKA (reference sequence). The CDR3 totals 9 residues. The CDR3 nucleotides read TGCAGTGCCAGGGGCGGCTACACCTTC. It encodes CSARGGYTF.

The chain couples TRBV19 to TRBJ1-6, with 9 positions matching TRBD1. The V gene end was trimmed by 7 bases and the J gene end by 6 bases; junction bases not matched to a gene: 7. CDR3 length: 15 residues. Germline V CDR1 and CDR2: LNHDA, SQIVND (reference sequence). CDR3: CASNQPGQGNSPLHF. DNA for the CDR3: TGTGCCAGTAACCAACCGGGACAGGGTAATTCACCCCTCCACTTT.